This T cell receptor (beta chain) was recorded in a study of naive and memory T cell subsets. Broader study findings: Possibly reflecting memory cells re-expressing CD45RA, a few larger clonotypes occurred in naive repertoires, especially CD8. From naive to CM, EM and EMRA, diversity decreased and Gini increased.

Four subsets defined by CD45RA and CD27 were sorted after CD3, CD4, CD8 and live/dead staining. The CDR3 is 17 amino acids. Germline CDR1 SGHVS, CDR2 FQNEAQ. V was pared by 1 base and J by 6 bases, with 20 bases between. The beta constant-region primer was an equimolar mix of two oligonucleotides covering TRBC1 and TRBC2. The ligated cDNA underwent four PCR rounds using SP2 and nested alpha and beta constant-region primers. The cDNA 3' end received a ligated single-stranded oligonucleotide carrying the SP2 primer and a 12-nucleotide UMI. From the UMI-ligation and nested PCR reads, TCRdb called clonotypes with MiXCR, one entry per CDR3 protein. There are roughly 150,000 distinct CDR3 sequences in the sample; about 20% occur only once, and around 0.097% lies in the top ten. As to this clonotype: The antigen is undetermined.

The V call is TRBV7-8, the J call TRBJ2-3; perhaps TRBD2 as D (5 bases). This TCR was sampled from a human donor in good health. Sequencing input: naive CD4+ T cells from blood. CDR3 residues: CASSLVVISGKGDTQYF. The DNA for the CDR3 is TGTGCCAGCAGCTTAGTGGTTATCAGCGGAAAAGGGGATACGCAGTATTTT.